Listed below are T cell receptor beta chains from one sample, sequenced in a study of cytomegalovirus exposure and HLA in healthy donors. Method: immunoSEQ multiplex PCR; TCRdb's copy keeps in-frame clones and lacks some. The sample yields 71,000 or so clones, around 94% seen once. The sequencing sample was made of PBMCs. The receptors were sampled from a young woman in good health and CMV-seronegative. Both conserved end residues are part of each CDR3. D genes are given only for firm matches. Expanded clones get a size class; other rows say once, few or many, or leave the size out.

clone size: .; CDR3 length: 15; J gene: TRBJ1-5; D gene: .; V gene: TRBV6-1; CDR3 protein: CASRPRGRDNQPQHF; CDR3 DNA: TGTGCCAGCAGACCCCGGGGTCGGGACAATCAGCCCCAGCATTTT
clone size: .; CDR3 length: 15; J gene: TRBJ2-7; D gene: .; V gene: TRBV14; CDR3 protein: CASSPPRGRGYEQYF; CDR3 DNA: TGTGCCAGCAGCCCTCCTAGGGGCAGGGGCTACGAGCAGTACTTC
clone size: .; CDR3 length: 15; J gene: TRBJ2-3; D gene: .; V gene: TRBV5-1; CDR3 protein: CASSPDRGSADTQYF; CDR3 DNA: TGCGCCAGCAGCCCGGATAGGGGGAGCGCAGATACGCAGTATTTT
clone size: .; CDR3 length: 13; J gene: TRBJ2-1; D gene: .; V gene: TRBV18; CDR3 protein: CASSRGGGIEQFF; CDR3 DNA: TGTGCCAGCTCACGGGGAGGAGGCATTGAGCAGTTCTTC
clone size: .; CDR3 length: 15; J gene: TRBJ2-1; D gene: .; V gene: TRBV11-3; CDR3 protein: CASSLGGRREVEQFF; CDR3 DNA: TGTGCCAGCAGCTTAGGGGGGCGCCGAGAGGTTGAGCAGTTCTTC
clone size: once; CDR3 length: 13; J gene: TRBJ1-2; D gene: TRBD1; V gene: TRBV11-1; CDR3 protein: CASSLAAMTGFTF; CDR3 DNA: TGTGCCAGCAGCTTAGCCGCAATGACAGGGTTCACCTTC
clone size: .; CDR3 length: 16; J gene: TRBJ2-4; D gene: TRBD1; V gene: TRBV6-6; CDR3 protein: CASSYVSWDSKNIQYF; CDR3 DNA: TGTGCCAGCAGTTACGTTTCTTGGGACAGCAAAAACATTCAGTACTTC
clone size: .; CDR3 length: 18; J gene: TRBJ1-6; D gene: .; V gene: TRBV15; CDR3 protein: CATSRGYPVARYNSPLHF; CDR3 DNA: TGTGCCACCAGCAGAGGTTACCCGGTGGCGCGGTATAATTCACCCCTCCACTTT
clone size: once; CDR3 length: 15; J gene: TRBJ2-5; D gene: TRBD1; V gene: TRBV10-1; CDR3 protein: CASSLGTGYQETQYF; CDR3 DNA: TGCGCCAGCAGTCTTGGGACAGGGTACCAAGAGACCCAGTACTTC
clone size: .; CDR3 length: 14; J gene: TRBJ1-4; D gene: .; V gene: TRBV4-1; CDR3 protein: CASSQPGPGILLFF; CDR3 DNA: TGCGCCAGCAGCCAACCGGGTCCCGGTATCTTACTGTTTTTT
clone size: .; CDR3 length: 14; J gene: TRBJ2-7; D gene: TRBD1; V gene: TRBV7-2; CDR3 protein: CASSSLTDREKQYF; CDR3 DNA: TGTGCCAGCAGCTCCTTAACCGACAGGGAAAAGCAGTACTTC
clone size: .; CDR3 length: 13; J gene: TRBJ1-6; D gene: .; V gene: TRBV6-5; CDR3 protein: CASSQTRNSPLHF; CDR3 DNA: TGTGCCAGCAGTCAGACAAGGAATTCACCCCTCCACTTT
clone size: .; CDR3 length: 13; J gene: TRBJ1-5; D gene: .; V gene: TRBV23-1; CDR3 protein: CARDQGGGQPQHF; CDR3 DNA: TGCGCCAGGGATCAGGGTGGTGGTCAGCCCCAGCATTTT
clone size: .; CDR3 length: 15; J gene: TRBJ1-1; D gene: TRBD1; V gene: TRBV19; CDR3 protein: CASSMTGQGNTEAFF; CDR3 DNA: TGTGCCAGTAGTATGACGGGACAGGGAAACACTGAAGCTTTCTTT